The TCR beta chain under discussion was sequenced for a study of OX40 agonist ivuxolimab in advanced cancers. On the study more broadly: Every 2 weeks, patients received ivuxolimab intravenously, dosed at 0.01 to 10 mg/kg. Age averaged about 66 years (range roughly 20 to 90), and approximately 80% were male. Study-level findings and limits: Expanded clones were, on average, more numerous in CD8+ T cells than in CD4+. Among the lowest levels of clonal expansion were found in partial responders at 0.1-3.0 mg/kg.

Losses at the gene ends were 6 bases for V and 2 bases for J; bases not matched to a gene: 7. The CDR3 consists of 14 residues. Germline V lookup: CDR1 MNHNY, CDR2 SVGAGI (reference sequence). This clone was counted a few times. Its antigen is not known. Clones were read by immunoSEQ multiplex PCR, and TCRdb kept only the in-frame ones, dropping some. The sample contains approximately 74,000 clones, more than 80% of which appear only once. Sequenced material: CD4+ or CD8+ T cells sorted from blood, taken in a trial of the OX40 agonist ivuxolimab. V usage is TRBV6-6 and J usage is TRBJ2-7; 7 bases align to TRBD1. This clonotype was sampled from an adult with an advanced solid tumor such as melanoma, head and neck, liver or kidney cancer. The CDR3 coding sequence is TGTGCCAGCAGCCTCAGACAGGGCCCCTACGAGCAGTACTTC. Translation gives CASSLRQGPYEQYF.